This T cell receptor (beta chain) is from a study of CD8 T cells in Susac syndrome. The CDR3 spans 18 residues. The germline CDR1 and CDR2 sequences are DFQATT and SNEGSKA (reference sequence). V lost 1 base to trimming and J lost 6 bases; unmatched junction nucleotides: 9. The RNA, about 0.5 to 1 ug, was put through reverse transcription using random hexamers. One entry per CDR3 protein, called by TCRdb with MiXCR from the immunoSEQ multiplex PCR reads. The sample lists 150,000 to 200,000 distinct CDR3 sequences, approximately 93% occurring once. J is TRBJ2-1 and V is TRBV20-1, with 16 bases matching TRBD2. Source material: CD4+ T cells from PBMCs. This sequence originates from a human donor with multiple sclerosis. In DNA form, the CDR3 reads TGCAGTGCTAGAGGAGGGACTAGCGGGAGGGCCGTTAGCAATGAGCAGTTCTTC. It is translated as CSARGGTSGRAVSNEQFF.